One T cell receptor (beta chain) is described in this entry. TCRdb keeps only in-frame clones here, not all; method: immunoSEQ multiplex PCR. Seen here are about 110,000 clones, about 88% observed once, and the top ten hold approximately 20%. In germline, CDR1 is MNHEY, CDR2 SVGAGI. The length of the CDR3 is 12 residues. V gave up 8 bases and J gave up 0 bases, with 8 bases separating them. These data come from a study of PD-1 blockade in classical Hodgkin lymphoma. Each patient experienced a relapse that followed autologous stem cell transplantation, and brentuximab vedotin exposure varied. The sequences come from peripheral blood mononuclear cells (PBMCs), collected before the second cycle of nivolumab. The chain carries TRBV6-5 and TRBJ2-7, with D maybe TRBD1 (6 bases). The source of this sequence is a human donor with classical Hodgkin lymphoma. CDR3 sequence reads: CASGQTSYEQYF. The CDR3 region has the DNA TGTGCCAGCGGACAGACCTCCTACGAGCAGTACTTC.